This T cell receptor beta chain was observed in a study of T cells in localized non-small cell lung cancer (dated by TCRdb to the early 2020s). Broadly, across the study: The study analyzed T cell repertoires of around 250 early-stage NSCLC patients, comparing tumors and uninvolved tumor-adjacent lungs. All 236 NSCLC patients in the cohort were treatment-naive and had localized lung tumors that were resected. A mean age of 66.3 years was recorded for the NSCLC patients, of whom under 150 were male and 107 were female. What the work shows at the level of the full study, not this receptor alone: Uninvolved tumor-adjacent lung showed the highest T cell clonality, higher than tumor, which suggests more focused antigenic responses in the uninvolved tumor-adjacent lung. Higher T cell density in blood was associated with longer overall survival, whereas higher clonality in adjacent lung was associated with shorter survival. Because multi-region sequencing of the tumors was not done, intratumor heterogeneity could not be ruled out. Of the top 100 tumor clones, a median of roughly 56 were detected in paired uninvolved adjacent lung; approximately 28 were also among that lung's top 100. Because the study design was exploratory, TCR variables were selected using unadjusted p-values without false-discovery rate correction.

This clone was observed a handful of times. Its specific antigen is unknown. No base quality values were provided; no much bigger clone lies one nucleotide off. Uninvolved adjacent lung was obtained at least 2 cm from the tumor margin, and the absence of atypia was confirmed by two independent pathologists. At diagnosis, peripheral blood, uninvolved tumor-adjacent lung and tumor were collected and stored as a combination of fresh-frozen and FFPE material. The CDR3 measures 11 amino acids from cysteine to phenylalanine. Just the 33-base CDR3 DNA is kept, in frame starting at base 1. Deletion took 6 bases off V and 8 bases off J, with a span of 7 bases between the germline ends. CDR1 LGHNT and CDR2 FRNRAP are derived from the germline V gene. TCR beta CDR3 regions were sequenced from DNA using the immunoSEQ Assay. The original pipeline was this. To compute T cell density, TCR beta template counts were normalized to usable DNA, which was estimated by amplifying housekeeping genes. The preseqR package was used to estimate richness by extrapolating to 400,000 templates for PBMC samples and to 120,000 templates for tissue samples. Clonality was calculated as one minus Pielou's evenness. Tissue-enriched TCRs were identified through differential abundance testing performed on productive amino-acid clonotypes, with a minimum total count of 5 and an alpha of 0.1. The Jaccard Index and the Morisita Overlap Index were used to measure how much the repertoires overlapped between compartments. GLIPH grouped TCR beta CDR3s together with public tetramer-defined viral CDR3s, and a viral motif had to include at least three viral sequences and also show V-gene enrichment. The source is immuneACCESS, and TCRdb retained only in-frame sequences with V and J called. Part of the clones is not carried over; for the studies checked, unresolved V genes explain less than half of this, and the remainder is unexplained. The V and J calls and clone size come from that table; D and trimming were worked out from the DNA. This sample gives about 1,800 clones in total; roughly 24% of them show up just once. Around an eighth of the sample is held by the ten biggest clonotypes.

The chain joins TRBV12-5 to TRBJ2-2, with the D segment identity uncertain. This receptor was obtained from a woman aged 40 to 75 with stage II squamous cell lung carcinoma. The sequencing used normal lung tissue next to the tumor, collected before any cancer treatment. The nucleotides read TGTGCTAGTGGCCTTGGAGGGGAGCTGTTTTTT. Its coded protein is CASGLGGELFF.